This TCR beta chain stems from a study of long-term antiretroviral therapy in people with HIV. Assay version v3.0 of immunoSEQ was used, and it was run at survey level. Measured with immunoSEQ multiplex PCR; TCRdb has only the in-frame clones, and not every one. The repertoire has approximately 27,000 clones, about 90% of them found once; the top ten carry 3.6%. V was trimmed by 2 bases and J by 1 base, leaving 3 bases between them. The germline CDR1 and CDR2 sequences are SGHNT and YYREEE (reference sequence). This CDR3 contains 12 residues. This material consisted of unsorted PBMCs, taken 1.8 years after starting antiretroviral therapy. The V call is TRBV5-4, the J call TRBJ1-1, with D unresolved. The clonotype comes from a woman aged 18 to 35 with HIV. CDR3 in amino acids: CASSFWNTEAFF. For the CDR3, the DNA is TGTGCCAGCAGCTTCTGGAACACTGAAGCTTTCTTT.